This entry is about one T cell receptor (beta chain). Only in-frame clones appear in the TCRdb table, and some are missing; sequencing was by immunoSEQ multiplex PCR. There are approximately 140,000 clones in the sample; roughly 90% occur only once, and approximately 7.5% lies in the top ten. This sample stems from a study of control samples from healthy donors and cancer patients. Germline CDR1 reads SNHLY; CDR2 reads FYNNEI. CDR3 length equals 18 residues. The ends were cut back, 3 bases at V and 5 bases at J, with 22 bases in the middle. This TCR was sampled from a man aged 45-65 years with head and neck cancer. The chain has TRBV2 and TRBJ2-2; either TRBD1 or TRBD2 may supply D (6 bases each). Source material: PBMCs. The CDR3, as DNA: TGTGCCAGCAGTGAGGGGGGTGGGGGCGCCGTCGTAACCGGGGAGCTGTTTTTT. This codes for CASSEGGGGAVVTGELFF.